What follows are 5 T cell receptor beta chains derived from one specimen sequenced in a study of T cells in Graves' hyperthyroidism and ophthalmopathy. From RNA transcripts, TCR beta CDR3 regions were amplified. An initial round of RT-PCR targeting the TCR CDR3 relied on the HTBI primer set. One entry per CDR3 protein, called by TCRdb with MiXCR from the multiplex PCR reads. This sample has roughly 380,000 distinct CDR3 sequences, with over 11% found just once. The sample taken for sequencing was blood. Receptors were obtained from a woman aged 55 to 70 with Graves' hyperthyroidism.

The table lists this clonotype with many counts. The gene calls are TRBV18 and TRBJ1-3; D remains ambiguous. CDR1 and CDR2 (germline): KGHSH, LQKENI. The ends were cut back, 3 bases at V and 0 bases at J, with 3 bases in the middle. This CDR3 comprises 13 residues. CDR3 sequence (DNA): TGTGCCAGCTCACCGTCCTCTGGAAACACCATATATTTT. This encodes CASSPSSGNTIYF.

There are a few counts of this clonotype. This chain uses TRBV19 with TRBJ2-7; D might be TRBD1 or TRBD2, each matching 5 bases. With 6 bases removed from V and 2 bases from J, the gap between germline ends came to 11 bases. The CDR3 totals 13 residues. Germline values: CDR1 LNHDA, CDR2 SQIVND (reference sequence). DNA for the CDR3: TGTGCCAGTAGCGTTCCGGGGCCCTACGAGCAGTACTTC. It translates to CASSVPGPYEQYF.

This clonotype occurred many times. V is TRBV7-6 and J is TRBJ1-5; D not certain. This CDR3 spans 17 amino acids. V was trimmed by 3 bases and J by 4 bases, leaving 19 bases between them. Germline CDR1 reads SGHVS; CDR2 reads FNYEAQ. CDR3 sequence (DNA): TGTGCCAGCAGCTTGATGCCATCGACGGGCACGAATCAGCCCCAGCATTTT. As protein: CASSLMPSTGTNQPQHF.

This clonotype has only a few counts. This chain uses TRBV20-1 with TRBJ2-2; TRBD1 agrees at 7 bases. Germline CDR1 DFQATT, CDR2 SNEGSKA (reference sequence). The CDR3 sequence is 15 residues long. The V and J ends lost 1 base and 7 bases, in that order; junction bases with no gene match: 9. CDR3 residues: CSARGNRGIIGELFF. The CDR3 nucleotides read TGCAGTGCTAGAGGAAACAGGGGTATTATCGGGGAGCTGTTTTTT.

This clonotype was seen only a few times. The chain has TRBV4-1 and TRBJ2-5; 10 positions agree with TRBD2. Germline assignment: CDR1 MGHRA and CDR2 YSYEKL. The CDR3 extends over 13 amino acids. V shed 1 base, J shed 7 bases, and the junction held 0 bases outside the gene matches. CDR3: CASSQGLAGTQYF. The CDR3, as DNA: TGCGCCAGCAGCCAAGGACTAGCGGGGACCCAGTACTTC.